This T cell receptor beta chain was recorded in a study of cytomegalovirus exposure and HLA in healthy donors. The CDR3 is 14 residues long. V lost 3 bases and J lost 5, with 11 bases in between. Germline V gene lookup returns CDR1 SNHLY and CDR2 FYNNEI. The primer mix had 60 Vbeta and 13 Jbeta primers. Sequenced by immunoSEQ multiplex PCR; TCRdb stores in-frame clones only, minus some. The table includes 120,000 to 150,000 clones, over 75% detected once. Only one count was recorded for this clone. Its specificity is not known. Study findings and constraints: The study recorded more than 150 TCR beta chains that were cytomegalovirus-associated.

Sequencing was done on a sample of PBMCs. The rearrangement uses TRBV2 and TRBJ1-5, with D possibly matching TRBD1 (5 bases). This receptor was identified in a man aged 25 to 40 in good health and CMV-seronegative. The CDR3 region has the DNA TGTGCCAGCAGTGAGGCAGGGAGGTATCAGCCCCAGCATTTT. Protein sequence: CASSEAGRYQPQHF.